These 9 T cell receptor beta chains originate from one sample sequenced in a study of blood T cells in healthy people across ages. The authors ran a second PCR of 7 to 11 cycles using a sample-barcoded 5' primer and a J-beta primer mix. TCRdb independently ran MiXCR on the 5' RACE reads; one entry per CDR3 protein. The sample shows over a million distinct CDR3 sequences, around 43% of them seen only once. Sequenced material: blood. These receptors were taken from a woman aged 60-70 years in good health.

The chain joins TRBV27 to TRBJ2-1, with 9 positions matching TRBD1. From germline, CDR1 is MNHEY and CDR2 SMNVEV (reference sequence). The CDR3 runs 14 residues. Trimming at V came to 6 bases and at J to 8 bases, leaving 8 bases not matched to a gene. CDR3 nucleotide sequence: TGTGCCAGCAGACTTACGGGACAGGGTCATGAGCAGTTCTTC. It yields the protein CASRLTGQGHEQFF.

This clonotype has just a few counts. CDR3 region: CASSLATKGTQYF. The CDR3 nucleotides are TGTGCCAGCAGCTTAGCCACGAAGGGGACCCAGTACTTC. The chain couples TRBV11-1 to TRBJ2-5; unclear D gene. Germline CDR1 SGHAT, CDR2 FQDESV (reference sequence). The CDR3 runs 13 residues. Trimming stripped 0 bases from V and 7 bases from J, with 9 bases between.

The CDR3 DNA sequence: TGTGCCAGCAGCTTAAGGTGGGAAGCGGCCACTGATACGCAGTATTTT. It codes for CASSLRWEAATDTQYF. The chain has TRBV7-2 and TRBJ2-3; weak D call: TRBD2 (5 bases). With 2 bases removed from V and 6 bases from J, the gap between germline ends came to 18 bases. Per germline, CDR1 SGHTA and CDR2 FQGNSA. This CDR3 spans 16 amino acids.

This clonotype was recorded many times. V is TRBV20-1 and J is TRBJ2-1, with TRBD2 identical over 11 bases. Looked up from germline, CDR1 is DFQATT and CDR2 is SNEGSKA (reference sequence). The CDR3 totals 16 residues. With V trimmed by 4 bases and J by 6 bases, 11 bases remained unmatched. The CDR3 spells CSATHRLAGGSNEQFF. The DNA for the CDR3 is TGCAGTGCTACCCATAGGCTAGCGGGAGGTAGCAATGAGCAGTTCTTC.

The chain has TRBV5-1 and TRBJ2-1; D remains ambiguous. Per germline, CDR1 SGHRS and CDR2 YFSETQ. The CDR3 loop spans 14 amino acids. V lost 4 bases and J 5 bases, leaving 13 bases between the germline ends. CDR3 sequence (DNA): TGCGCCAGCAGCCCGACCCAATGGGACAATGAGCAGTTCTTC. It encodes CASSPTQWDNEQFF.

This clonotype was detected a few times. This sequence joins TRBV7-6 and TRBJ2-1; D remains ambiguous. V lost 5 bases and J 5 bases, leaving 10 bases between the germline ends. Germline CDR1 reads SGHVS; CDR2 reads FNYEAQ. The CDR3 is 13 residues long. The CDR3 protein is CASSAHVNNEQFF. CDR3 sequence (DNA): TGTGCCAGCAGCGCGCATGTAAACAATGAGCAGTTCTTC.

The chain combines TRBV6-5 with TRBJ1-2; 10 bases match TRBD1. V shed 2 bases and J 4 bases; nucleotides not matched to a gene: 4. The CDR3 has 15 residues. Germline loops: CDR1 MNHEY, CDR2 SVGAGI. The CDR3 region has the DNA TGTGCCAGCAGTTACCCCGGGACAGGGGCCTATGGCTACACCTTC. Residues: CASSYPGTGAYGYTF.

V gene TRBV29-1 combines with J gene TRBJ1-1; D may be TRBD1 (6 bases). From germline, CDR1 is SQVTM and CDR2 ANQGSEA. This CDR3 comprises 13 residues. V lost 4 bases to trimming and J lost 11 bases, with 20 bases between them. The CDR3 here is CSVGAPSHREAFF. The CDR3 DNA is TGCAGCGTTGGGGCCCCTTCCCACAGGGAGGCTTTCTTT. The variable domain in full, completed from reference TRBV29-1 and TRBJ1-1, reads SAVISQKPSRDICQRGTSLTIQCQVDSQVTMMFWYRQQPGQSLTLIATANQGSEATYESGFVIDKFPISRPNLTFSTLTVSNMSPEDSSIYLCSVGAPSHREAFFGQGTRLTVV.

The chain links TRBV18 to TRBJ1-6; tentatively, D is TRBD1 (5 bases). In germline, CDR1 is KGHSH, CDR2 LQKENI. V dropped 2 bases and J dropped 7 bases, with 6 bases sitting between them. The CDR3 is 13 amino acids. This CDR3 is CASSPGGNSPLHF. The CDR3 bases are TGTGCCAGCTCACCAGGGGGGAATTCACCCCTCCACTTT.